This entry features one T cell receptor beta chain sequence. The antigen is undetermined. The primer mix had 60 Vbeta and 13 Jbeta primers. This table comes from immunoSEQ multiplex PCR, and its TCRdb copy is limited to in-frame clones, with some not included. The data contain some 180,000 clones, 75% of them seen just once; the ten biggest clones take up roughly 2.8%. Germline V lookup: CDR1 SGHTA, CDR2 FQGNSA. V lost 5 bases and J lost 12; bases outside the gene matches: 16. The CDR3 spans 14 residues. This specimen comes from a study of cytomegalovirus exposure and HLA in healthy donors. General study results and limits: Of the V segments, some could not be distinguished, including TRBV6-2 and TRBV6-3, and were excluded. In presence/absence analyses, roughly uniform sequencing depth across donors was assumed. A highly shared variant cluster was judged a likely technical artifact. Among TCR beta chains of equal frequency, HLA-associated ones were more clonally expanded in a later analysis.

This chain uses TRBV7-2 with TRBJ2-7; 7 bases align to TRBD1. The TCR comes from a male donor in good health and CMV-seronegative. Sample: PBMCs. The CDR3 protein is CASSPRDRDPPRYF. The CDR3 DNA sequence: TGTGCCAGCAGCCCCCGGGACAGAGATCCCCCGCGGTACTTC.